These 8 T cell receptor beta chains share one sample of origin, sequenced in a study of cytomegalovirus exposure and HLA in healthy donors. PCR employed 60 Vbeta and 13 Jbeta primers. Some clones are missing from TCRdb's copy, which holds only in-frame ones; the method was immunoSEQ multiplex PCR. The data show 200,000 or so clones, about four fifths seen once. The sequenced sample was PBMCs. The receptors were gathered from a young woman in good health and CMV-seropositive.

This chain connects TRBV2 to TRBJ2-7; D is uncertain. Trimming pared 0 bases from V and 4 bases from J, leaving 10 bases between. Germline assignment: CDR1 SNHLY and CDR2 FYNNEI. This CDR3 has 14 amino acids. CDR3 coding DNA: TGTGCCAGCAGTGAAGCCCCGAAACATTACGAGCAGTACTTC. Protein: CASSEAPKHYEQYF.

The CDR3 region is CASSQSGASGGAVNEQFF. The CDR3 DNA reads as TGTGCCAGCAGCCAATCCGGGGCTAGCGGGGGGGCAGTGAATGAGCAGTTCTTC. The rearrangement joins TRBV4-2 to TRBJ2-1; 12 positions agree with TRBD2. This CDR3 has 18 amino acids. Germline CDR1 and CDR2: LGHNA and YNFKEQ. V was pared by 2 bases and J by 7 bases, with 12 bases of the junction left unmatched.

V and J are TRBV28 and TRBJ1-4; D is uncertain. Germline-derived CDR1 and CDR2 are MDHEN and SYDVKM. V lost 5 bases and J 8 bases, leaving 6 bases between the germline ends. This CDR3 has 11 residues. CDR3 in amino acids: CASSVQEKLFF. The DNA for the CDR3 is TGTGCCAGCAGTGTCCAGGAAAAACTGTTTTTT.

This clone was counted a few times. CDR3 in amino acids: CASSEPDRVIYSYNEQFF. The DNA for the CDR3 is TGTGCCAGCAGTGAACCAGACAGGGTGATATATAGCTACAATGAGCAGTTCTTC. This chain connects TRBV2 to TRBJ2-1, with 7 bases matching TRBD1. CDR3 length: 18 amino acids. The junction had 13 bases not matched to a gene; V was cut back by 2 bases and J by 3 bases. Germline assignment: CDR1 SNHLY and CDR2 FYNNEI.

The rearrangement joins TRBV2 to TRBJ2-1, with D perhaps TRBD1 (6 bases). The V end was cut by 8 bases, the J end by 3 bases, with 17 bases between. The CDR3 covers 15 residues. Germline values: CDR1 SNHLY, CDR2 FYNNEI. The CDR3 DNA follows: TGTGCCAGCTTCGTGTTGGGGGCGGTCTACAATGAGCAGTTCTTC. It encodes CASFVLGAVYNEQFF.

V usage is TRBV19 and J usage is TRBJ2-7; a possible D gene is TRBD2 (7 bases). The CDR3 sequence is 15 residues long. V was trimmed by 5 bases and J by 2 bases, leaving 16 bases between them. Germline values: CDR1 LNHDA, CDR2 SQIVND (reference sequence). The CDR3 spells CASSSGKGGTYEQYF. CDR3 in DNA: TGTGCCAGTAGTTCCGGGAAGGGGGGGACCTACGAGCAGTACTTC.

Only a few counts were recorded for this clone. V and J are TRBV28 and TRBJ1-5, with TRBD1 identical over 8 bases. Germline V gene sequence: CDR1 MDHEN, CDR2 SYDVKM. The J segment lost 6 bases and the V segment lost 1 base, leaving 5 bases of the junction unmatched. CDR3 length: 15 residues. The CDR3 nucleotides are TGTGCCAGCAGTTTATTCAGGGGGCGCACTCAGCCCCAGCATTTT. This codes for CASSLFRGRTQPQHF.

The chain is built from TRBV6-1 and TRBJ2-6; D may be TRBD1 (5 bases). V was trimmed by 4 bases and J by 3 bases, leaving 10 bases between them. The CDR3 covers 15 residues. Germline CDR1 and CDR2: MNHNS and SASEGT. This CDR3 is CASSAPGFGANVLTF. DNA of the CDR3: TGTGCCAGCAGTGCGCCAGGGTTTGGGGCCAACGTCCTGACTTTC.